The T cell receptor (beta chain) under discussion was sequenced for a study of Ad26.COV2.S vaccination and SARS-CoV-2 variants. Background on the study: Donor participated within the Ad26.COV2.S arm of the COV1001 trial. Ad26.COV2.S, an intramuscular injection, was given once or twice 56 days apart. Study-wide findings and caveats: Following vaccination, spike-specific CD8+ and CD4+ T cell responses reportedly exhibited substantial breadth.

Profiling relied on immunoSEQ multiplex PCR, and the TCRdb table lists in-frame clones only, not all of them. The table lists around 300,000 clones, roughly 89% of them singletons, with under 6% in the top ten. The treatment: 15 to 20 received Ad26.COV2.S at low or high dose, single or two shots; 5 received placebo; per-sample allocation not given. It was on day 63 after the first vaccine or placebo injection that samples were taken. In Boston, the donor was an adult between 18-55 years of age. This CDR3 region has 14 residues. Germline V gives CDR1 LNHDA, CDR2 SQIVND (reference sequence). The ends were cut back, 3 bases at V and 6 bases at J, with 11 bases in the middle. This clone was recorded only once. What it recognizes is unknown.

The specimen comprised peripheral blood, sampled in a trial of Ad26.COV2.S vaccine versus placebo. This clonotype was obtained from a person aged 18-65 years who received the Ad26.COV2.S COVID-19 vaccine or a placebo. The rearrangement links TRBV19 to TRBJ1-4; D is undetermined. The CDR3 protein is CASSIGVEDEKLFF. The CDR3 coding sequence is TGTGCCAGTAGTATTGGGGTCGAGGATGAAAAACTGTTTTTT.